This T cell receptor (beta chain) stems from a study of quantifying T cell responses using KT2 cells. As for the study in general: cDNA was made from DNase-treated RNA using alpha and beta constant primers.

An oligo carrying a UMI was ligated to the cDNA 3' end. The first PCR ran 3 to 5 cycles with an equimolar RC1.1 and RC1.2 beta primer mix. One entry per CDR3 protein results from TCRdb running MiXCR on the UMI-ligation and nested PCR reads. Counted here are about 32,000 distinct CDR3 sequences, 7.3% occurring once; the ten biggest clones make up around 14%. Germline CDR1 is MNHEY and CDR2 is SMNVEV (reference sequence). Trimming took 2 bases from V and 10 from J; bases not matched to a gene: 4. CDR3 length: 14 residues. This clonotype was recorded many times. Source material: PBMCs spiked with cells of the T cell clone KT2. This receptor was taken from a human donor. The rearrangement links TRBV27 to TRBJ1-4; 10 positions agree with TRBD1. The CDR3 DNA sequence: TGTGCCAGCAGTTTACGACAGGGGGCGAGAAAACTGTTTTTT. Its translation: CASSLRQGARKLFF.